These 2 T cell receptor beta chains originate from one sample sequenced in a study of CD8+ T cells in alopecia areata (dated by TCRdb to the late 2010s). Interpreted using the paper, the treatment or condition label stands for: oral pan-JAK inhibitor, 5-10 mg twice daily. Receptor libraries were prepared by the immunoSEQ multiplex PCR assay. RNA was extracted from all samples and reverse transcribed into cDNA, which served as template for TCR sequencing. Imported from immuneACCESS, the table was reduced by TCRdb to in-frame sequences with V and J called. These copies leave out some clones; in studies compared against another copy, an unresolved V gene accounts for under half, and the cause of the remainder is not known. This sample gives 200,000 to 250,000 clones in total; about two fifths of them show up just once. The top ten hold around 0.48% of the sample. Sequences were derived from CD4+ T cells sorted from blood, sampled around week 31, from a patient treated with tofacitinib. The source is a human donor with alopecia areata.

The genes are TRBV7-9 and TRBJ1-2; D is unresolved. The CDR3 is 13 amino acids. CDR1 is SEHNR, CDR2 FQNEAQ, per germline (reference sequence). Trimming removed 0 bases at V and 7 bases at J, with 9 bases between. The CDR3 DNA sequence: TGTGCCAGCAGCTTAGCGCAAGGGTTTGGCTACACCTTC. Translation: CASSLAQGFGYTF.

This clone was seen just once. The rearrangement links TRBV7-3 to TRBJ2-2; no firm D call. CDR1 and CDR2 from the germline V gene are SGHTA and FQGTGA. The ends were cut back, 8 bases at V and 3 bases at J, with 13 bases in the middle. This CDR3 comprises 14 residues. This CDR3 is CASGPGQHTGELFF. The CDR3 coding sequence is TGTGCCAGCGGACCCGGGCAGCACACCGGGGAGCTGTTTTTT.